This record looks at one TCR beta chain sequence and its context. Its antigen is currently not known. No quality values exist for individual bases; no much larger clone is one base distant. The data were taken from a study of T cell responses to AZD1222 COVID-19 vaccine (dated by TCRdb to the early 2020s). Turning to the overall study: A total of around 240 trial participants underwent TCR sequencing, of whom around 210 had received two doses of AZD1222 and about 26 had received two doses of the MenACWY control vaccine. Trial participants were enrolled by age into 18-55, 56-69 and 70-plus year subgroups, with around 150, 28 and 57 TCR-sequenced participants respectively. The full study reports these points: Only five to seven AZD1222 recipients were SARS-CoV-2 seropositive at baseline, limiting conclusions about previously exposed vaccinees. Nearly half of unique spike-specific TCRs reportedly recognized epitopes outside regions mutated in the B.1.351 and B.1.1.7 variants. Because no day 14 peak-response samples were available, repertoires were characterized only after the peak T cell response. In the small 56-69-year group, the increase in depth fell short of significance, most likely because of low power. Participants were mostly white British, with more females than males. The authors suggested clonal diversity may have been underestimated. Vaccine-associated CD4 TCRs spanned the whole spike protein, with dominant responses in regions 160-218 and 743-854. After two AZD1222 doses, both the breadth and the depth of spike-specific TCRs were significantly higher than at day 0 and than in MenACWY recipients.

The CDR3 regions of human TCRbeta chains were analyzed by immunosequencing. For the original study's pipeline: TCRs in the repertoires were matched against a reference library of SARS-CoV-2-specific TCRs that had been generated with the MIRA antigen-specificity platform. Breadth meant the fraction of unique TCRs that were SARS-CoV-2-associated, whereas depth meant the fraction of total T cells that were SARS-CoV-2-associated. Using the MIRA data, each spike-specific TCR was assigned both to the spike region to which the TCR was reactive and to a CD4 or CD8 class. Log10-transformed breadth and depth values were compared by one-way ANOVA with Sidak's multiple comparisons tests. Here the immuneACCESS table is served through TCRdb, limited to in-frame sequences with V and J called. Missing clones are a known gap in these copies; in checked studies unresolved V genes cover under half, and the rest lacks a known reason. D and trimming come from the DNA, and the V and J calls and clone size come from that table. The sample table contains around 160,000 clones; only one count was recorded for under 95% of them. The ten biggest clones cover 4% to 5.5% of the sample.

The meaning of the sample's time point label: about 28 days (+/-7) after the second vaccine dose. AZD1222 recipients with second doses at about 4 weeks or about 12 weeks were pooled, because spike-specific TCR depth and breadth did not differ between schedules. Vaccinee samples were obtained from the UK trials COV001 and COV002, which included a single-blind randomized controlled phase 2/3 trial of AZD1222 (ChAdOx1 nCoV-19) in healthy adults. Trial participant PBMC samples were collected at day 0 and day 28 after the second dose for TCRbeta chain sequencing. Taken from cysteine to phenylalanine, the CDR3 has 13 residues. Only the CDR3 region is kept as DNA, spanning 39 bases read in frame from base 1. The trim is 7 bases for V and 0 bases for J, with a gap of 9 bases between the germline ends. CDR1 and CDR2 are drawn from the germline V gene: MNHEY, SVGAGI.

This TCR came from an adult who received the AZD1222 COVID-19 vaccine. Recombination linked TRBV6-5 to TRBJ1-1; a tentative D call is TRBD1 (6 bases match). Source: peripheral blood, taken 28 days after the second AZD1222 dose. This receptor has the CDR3 CASKQGLNTEAFF. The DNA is TGTGCCAGCAAGCAGGGGCTGAACACTGAAGCTTTCTTT.